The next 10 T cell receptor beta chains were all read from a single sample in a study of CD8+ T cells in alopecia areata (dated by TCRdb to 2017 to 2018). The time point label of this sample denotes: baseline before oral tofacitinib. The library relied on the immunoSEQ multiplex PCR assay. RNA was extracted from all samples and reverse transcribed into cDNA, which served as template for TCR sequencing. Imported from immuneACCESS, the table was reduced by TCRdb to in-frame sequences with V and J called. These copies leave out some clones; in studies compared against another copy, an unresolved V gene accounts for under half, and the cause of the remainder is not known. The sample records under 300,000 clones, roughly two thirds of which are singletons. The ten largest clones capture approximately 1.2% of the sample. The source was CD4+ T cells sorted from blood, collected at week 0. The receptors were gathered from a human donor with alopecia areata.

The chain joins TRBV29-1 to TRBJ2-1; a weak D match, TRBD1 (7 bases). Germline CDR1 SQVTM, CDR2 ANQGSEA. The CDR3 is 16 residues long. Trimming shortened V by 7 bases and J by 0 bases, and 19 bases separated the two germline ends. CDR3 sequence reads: CSAPGGYKSSYNEQFF. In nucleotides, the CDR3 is TGCAGCGCTCCAGGGGGGTACAAGAGCTCCTACAATGAGCAGTTCTTC.

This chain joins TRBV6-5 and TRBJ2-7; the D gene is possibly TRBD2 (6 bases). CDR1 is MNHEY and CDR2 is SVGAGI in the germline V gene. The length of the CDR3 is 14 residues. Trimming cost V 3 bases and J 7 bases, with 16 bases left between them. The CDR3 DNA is TGTGCCAGCAGTTATCCGGGACTCCGCGGGGAGCAGTACTTC. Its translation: CASSYPGLRGEQYF.

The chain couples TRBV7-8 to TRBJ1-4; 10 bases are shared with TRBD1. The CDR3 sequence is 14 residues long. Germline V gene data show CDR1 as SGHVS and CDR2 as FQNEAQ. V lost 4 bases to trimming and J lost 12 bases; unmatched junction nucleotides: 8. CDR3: CASSSPGQGRELFF. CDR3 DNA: TGTGCCAGCAGCTCACCGGGACAGGGGAGGGAACTGTTTTTT.

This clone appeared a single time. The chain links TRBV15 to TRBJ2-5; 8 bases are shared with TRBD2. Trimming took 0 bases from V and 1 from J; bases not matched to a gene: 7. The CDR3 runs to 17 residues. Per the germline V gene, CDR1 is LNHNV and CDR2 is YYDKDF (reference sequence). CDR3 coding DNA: TGTGCCACCAGCAGAGACAGTGTAGCGGGGATCCAAGAGACCCAGTACTTC. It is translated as CATSRDSVAGIQETQYF.

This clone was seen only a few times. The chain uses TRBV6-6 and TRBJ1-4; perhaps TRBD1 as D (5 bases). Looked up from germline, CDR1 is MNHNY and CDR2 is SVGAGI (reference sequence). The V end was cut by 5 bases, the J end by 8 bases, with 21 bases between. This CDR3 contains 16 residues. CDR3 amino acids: CASSPHATWGGEKLFF. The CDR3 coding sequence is TGTGCCAGCAGTCCCCACGCCACGTGGGGCGGGGAAAAACTGTTTTTT.

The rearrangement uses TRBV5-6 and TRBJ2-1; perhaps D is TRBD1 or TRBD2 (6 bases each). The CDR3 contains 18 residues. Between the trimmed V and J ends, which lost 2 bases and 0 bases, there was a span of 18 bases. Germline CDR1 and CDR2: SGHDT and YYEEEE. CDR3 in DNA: TGTGCCAGCAGCTTTCAAGAGGGGGGCTCCAGCTCCTACAATGAGCAGTTCTTC. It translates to CASSFQEGGSSSYNEQFF.

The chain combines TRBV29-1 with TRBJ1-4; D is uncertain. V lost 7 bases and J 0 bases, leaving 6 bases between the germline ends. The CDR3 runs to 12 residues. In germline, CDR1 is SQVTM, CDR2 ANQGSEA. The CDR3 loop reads CSGYSTNEKLFF. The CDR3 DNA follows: TGCAGCGGGTACTCAACTAATGAAAAACTGTTTTTT.

CDR3 in DNA: TGTGCCAGCGGCGACGGACCCAATCAGCCCCAGCATTTT. It is translated as CASGDGPNQPQHF. V and J are TRBV11-2 and TRBJ1-5, with D unclear. Trimming cost V 8 bases and J 3 bases, with 11 bases left between them. CDR1 and CDR2 from the germline V gene are SGHAT and FQNNGV. The CDR3 spans 13 residues.

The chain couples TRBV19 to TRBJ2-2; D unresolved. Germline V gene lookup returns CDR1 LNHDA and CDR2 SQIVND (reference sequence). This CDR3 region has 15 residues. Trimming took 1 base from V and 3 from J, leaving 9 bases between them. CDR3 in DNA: TGTGCCAGTAGTATAGTCTCGGTATACACCGGGGAGCTGTTTTTT. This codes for CASSIVSVYTGELFF.

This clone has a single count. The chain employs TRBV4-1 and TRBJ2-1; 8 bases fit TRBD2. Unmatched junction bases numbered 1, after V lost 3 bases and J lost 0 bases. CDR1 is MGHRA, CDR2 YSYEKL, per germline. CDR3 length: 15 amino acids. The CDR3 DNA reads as TGCGCCAGCAGCCACGGGACTAGCTCCTACAATGAGCAGTTCTTC. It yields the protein CASSHGTSSYNEQFF.